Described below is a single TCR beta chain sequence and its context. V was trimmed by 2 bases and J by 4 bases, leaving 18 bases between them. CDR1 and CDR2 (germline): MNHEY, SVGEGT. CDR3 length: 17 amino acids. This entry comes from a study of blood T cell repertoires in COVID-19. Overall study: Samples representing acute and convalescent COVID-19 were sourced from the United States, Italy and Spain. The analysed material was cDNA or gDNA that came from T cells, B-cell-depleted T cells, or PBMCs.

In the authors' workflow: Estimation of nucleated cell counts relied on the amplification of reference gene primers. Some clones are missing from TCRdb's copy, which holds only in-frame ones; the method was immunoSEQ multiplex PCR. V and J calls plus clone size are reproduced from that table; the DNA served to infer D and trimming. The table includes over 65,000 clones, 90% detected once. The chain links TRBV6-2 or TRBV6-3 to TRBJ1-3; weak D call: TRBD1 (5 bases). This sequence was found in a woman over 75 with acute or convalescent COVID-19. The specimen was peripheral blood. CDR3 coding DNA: TGTGCCAGCAGTTACATTCGTTCTCGGACATCCGGAAACACCATATATTTT. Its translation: CASSYIRSRTSGNTIYF.